Following are 30 T cell receptor beta chains from one sample sequenced in a study of Ad26.COV2.S vaccination and SARS-CoV-2 variants. Sequencing was performed with immunoSEQ multiplex PCR; in TCRdb, only in-frame clones are kept and a portion is missing. This table has 440,000 or so clones, nearly 90% appearing once. The treatment denotes: roughly 19 received Ad26.COV2.S at low or high dose, single or two shots; 5 received placebo; per-sample allocation not given. All samples were drawn on day 63, counting from the first vaccine or placebo injection. The sequences come from peripheral blood, collected in a trial of Ad26.COV2.S vaccine versus placebo. Source of these receptors: a person aged 18 to 65 who received the Ad26.COV2.S COVID-19 vaccine or a placebo.

This clone was observed a single time. CDR3 in amino acids: CASSLERGTEAFF. The CDR3 region has the DNA TGTGCCAGCAGCTTAGAGCGGGGAACTGAAGCTTTCTTT. The rearrangement joins TRBV7-8 to TRBJ1-1, with D unclear. CDR1 and CDR2 (germline): SGHVS, FQNEAQ. Trimming pared 1 base from V and 5 bases from J, leaving 8 bases between. This CDR3 comprises 13 residues.

The J gene is TRBJ2-3, the V gene TRBV4-3, with 7 bases identical to TRBD2. Per germline, CDR1 LGHNA and CDR2 YSLEER. The J segment lost 4 bases and the V segment lost 0 bases, leaving 10 bases of the junction unmatched. The CDR3 length is 17 residues. CDR3 bases: TGCGCCAGCAGCCAAGATCCAACGGGGGGTTACGCAGATACGCAGTATTTT. The encoded protein is CASSQDPTGGYADTQYF.

The V call is TRBV4-1, the J call TRBJ2-1; 8 bases match TRBD1. The CDR3 runs 15 residues. After removal of 5 bases from V and 2 bases from J, the junction contained 5 bases not matched to a gene. Germline assignment: CDR1 MGHRA and CDR2 YSYEKL. The CDR3 sequence is CASSTDRGPYNEQFF. Written as DNA, the CDR3 is TGCGCCAGCAGCACCGACAGGGGCCCCTACAATGAGCAGTTCTTC.

The chain couples TRBV7-2 to TRBJ2-4; a possible D gene is TRBD2 (6 bases). Between the trimmed V and J ends, which lost 5 bases and 8 bases, there was a span of 16 bases. The germline gives CDR1 SGHTA, CDR2 FQGNSA. The CDR3 is made up of 14 amino acids. The CDR3 is CASSVGGKKDIQYF. CDR3 DNA: TGTGCCAGCAGCGTTGGAGGGAAAAAGGACATTCAGTACTTC.

The rearrangement uses TRBV7-8 and TRBJ2-7; the D call may be TRBD1 or TRBD2 (5 bases each). CDR1 is SGHVS, CDR2 FQNEAQ, per germline. Trimming removed 4 bases at V and 4 bases at J, with 14 bases between. This CDR3 comprises 14 residues. The CDR3 DNA is TGTGCCAGCAGCTACGCCGGGACGGGTTACGAGCAGTACTTC. This encodes CASSYAGTGYEQYF.

The rearrangement uses TRBV5-1 and TRBJ2-6; D possibly matches TRBD1 or TRBD2 (5 bases each). CDR3 length: 18 residues. The V end lost 1 base, the J end lost 0 bases, and 14 bases lay between the germline ends. The germline CDR1 and CDR2 sequences are SGHRS and YFSETQ. CDR3: CASSLTTDTSSGANVLTF. CDR3 DNA sequence: TGCGCCAGCAGCTTGACGACAGACACTAGCTCTGGGGCCAACGTCCTGACTTTC.

The chain is built from TRBV29-1 and TRBJ2-7; unclear D gene. The CDR3 sequence is 11 residues long. Deletions cut 7 bases from V and 4 bases from J, with 11 bases between. Germline assignment: CDR1 SQVTM and CDR2 ANQGSEA. The CDR3 bases are TGCAGCGGAAAAACACCGTACGAGCAGTACTTC. Translated, it gives CSGKTPYEQYF.

The chain has TRBV9 and TRBJ1-4; unclear D gene. The CDR3 sequence is 14 residues long. CDR1 SGDLS and CDR2 YYNGEE come from the germline V gene. Trimming stripped 4 bases from V and 5 bases from J, with 12 bases between. The CDR3 coding sequence is TGTGCCAGCAGCCCGCGGCAGAGGAATGAAAAACTGTTTTTT. Translating it yields CASSPRQRNEKLFF. The whole variable domain, remainder taken from reference TRBV9 and TRBJ1-4, is DSGVTQTPKHLITATGQRVTLRCSPRSGDLSVYWYQQSLDQGLQFLIQYYNGEERAKGNILERFSAQQFPDLHSELNLSSLELGDSALYFCASSPRQRNEKLFFGSGTQLSVL.

As for this clone: An end of the junction differs from the germline gene, which may be a read error. V is TRBV7-7 and J is TRBJ2-3, with D perhaps matching TRBD2 (6 bases). The CDR3 is 15 residues long. Germline CDR1 is SSHAT and CDR2 is FNYEAQ (reference sequence). The DNA of the CDR3 is TGTGCTAGCAGCTTAACTAGCAGCAGCACAGATACGCAGTATTTT. This sequence encodes CASSLTSSSTDTQYF.

V gene TRBV19 combines with J gene TRBJ2-6; D remains unclear. V lost 2 bases, J lost 2 bases, and 4 bases lay in between. Germline CDR1 and CDR2: LNHDA and SQIVND (reference sequence). The CDR3 extends over 14 amino acids. For the CDR3, the DNA is TGTGCCAGTAGTATAACCACTGGGGCCAACGTCCTGACTTTC. Protein: CASSITTGANVLTF.

J is TRBJ2-5 and V is TRBV2; tentative D call: TRBD1 (6 bases). This CDR3 spans 12 amino acids. From germline, CDR1 is SNHLY and CDR2 FYNNEI. Trimming cost V 8 bases and J 2 bases, with 9 bases left between them. In nucleotides, the CDR3 is TGTGCCAGCCGGACAGAACAAGAGACCCAGTACTTC. Translation: CASRTEQETQYF.

The chain joins TRBV6-4 to TRBJ2-7, with TRBD1 identical over 11 bases. Looked up from germline, CDR1 is MRHNA and CDR2 is SNTAGT. V shed 6 bases, J shed 2 bases, and the junction held 6 bases outside the gene matches. CDR3 size: 15 residues. The CDR3, as DNA: TGTGCCAGCAGATTAGAGGACAGGGGGCCCTACGAGCAGTACTTC. Translating it yields CASRLEDRGPYEQYF.

The rearrangement uses TRBV7-9 and TRBJ1-1; no definite D call. The V gene's germline CDR1 is SEHNR and CDR2 FQNEAQ (reference sequence). This CDR3 region has 12 residues. V gave up 2 bases and J gave up 3 bases, with 4 bases separating them. In DNA, the CDR3 is TGTGCCAGCAGCTTACAGTACACTGAAGCTTTCTTT. Its translation: CASSLQYTEAFF.

J is TRBJ2-3 and V is TRBV19; unclear D gene. The CDR3 loop spans 17 amino acids. V was pared by 4 bases and J by 3 bases, with 20 bases between. From germline, CDR1 is LNHDA and CDR2 SQIVND (reference sequence). The CDR3 here is CASSTPRGTRSTDTQYF. CDR3 DNA sequence: TGTGCCAGTAGTACCCCCCGAGGCACCCGATCAACAGATACGCAGTATTTT.

The V gene is TRBV6-5, the J gene TRBJ2-5; a possible D gene is TRBD2 (5 bases). The V gene lost 2 bases and the J gene lost 2 bases, with 9 bases spanning the gap. CDR3 length equals 14 residues. Germline V gene lookup returns CDR1 MNHEY and CDR2 SVGAGI. In DNA form, the CDR3 reads TGTGCCAGCAGTTACAGGCTAGCTCAAGAGACCCAGTACTTC. It specifies CASSYRLAQETQYF.

The rearrangement joins TRBV19 to TRBJ2-1; 7 bases match TRBD2. The V gene end was trimmed by 7 bases and the J gene end by 5 bases; junction bases not matched to a gene: 8. Germline V CDR1 and CDR2: LNHDA, SQIVND (reference sequence). This CDR3 contains 14 residues. The CDR3 sequence: CASNRGGNNNEQFF. The CDR3 DNA reads as TGTGCCAGTAATAGGGGAGGGAATAACAATGAGCAGTTCTTC.

The rearrangement links TRBV19 to TRBJ1-6; the D is unclear. Trimming removed 5 bases from V and 8 bases from J, with 16 bases in between. The CDR3 consists of 15 residues. Germline loops: CDR1 LNHDA, CDR2 SQIVND (reference sequence). The CDR3, as DNA: TGTGCCAGTAGTGCCAGGAAAGGGCAGCATTCACCCCTCCACTTT. Translating gives CASSARKGQHSPLHF.

The chain links TRBV15 to TRBJ2-1; a possible D gene is TRBD2 (6 bases). Germline CDR1 LNHNV, CDR2 YYDKDF (reference sequence). Trimming left V 7 bases short and J 6 bases short, with 19 bases between. This CDR3 comprises 15 residues. CDR3 loop: CATTRGGGVRNEQFF. The CDR3 DNA is TGTGCCACCACCCGAGGTGGAGGGGTACGCAATGAGCAGTTCTTC.

The chain carries TRBV2 and TRBJ2-1; no firm D call. Trimming cost V 6 bases and J 5 bases, with 11 bases left between them. Germline CDR1 reads SNHLY; CDR2 reads FYNNEI. The CDR3 spans 13 residues. The CDR3 loop is CASSLTVNNEQFF. The CDR3 DNA follows: TGTGCCAGCAGCCTAACAGTTAACAATGAGCAGTTCTTC.

The gene calls are TRBV5-4 and TRBJ1-5; D gene ambiguous. Germline CDR1 and CDR2: SGHNT and YYREEE (reference sequence). The CDR3 extends over 12 amino acids. Trimming shortened V by 2 bases and J by 7 bases, and 7 bases separated the two germline ends. The CDR3 region has the DNA TGTGCCAGCAGCTTCCTTGGGCAGCCCCAGCATTTT. The encoded protein is CASSFLGQPQHF.

J is TRBJ2-1 and V is TRBV5-1; no reliable D call. The CDR3 has 16 residues. Germline CDR1 SGHRS, CDR2 YFSETQ. V was shortened by 0 bases and J by 6 bases, with 16 bases between the two germline ends. The DNA for the CDR3 is TGCGCCAGCAGCTTGGAGGTCAGAGCTGTCGGCAATGAGCAGTTCTTC. This translates into CASSLEVRAVGNEQFF.

The sample holds one count of this clone. The rearrangement joins TRBV9 to TRBJ2-1, with TRBD1 identical over 9 bases. This CDR3 region has 18 residues. The V gene end was trimmed by 3 bases and the J gene end by 5 bases; junction bases not matched to a gene: 15. Germline values: CDR1 SGDLS, CDR2 YYNGEE. The CDR3: CASSANPETDRGHNEQFF. CDR3 nucleotide sequence: TGTGCCAGCAGCGCCAACCCCGAGACGGACAGGGGACACAATGAGCAGTTCTTC.

The rearrangement links TRBV5-1 to TRBJ1-3; perhaps TRBD1 as D (5 bases). This CDR3 has 16 residues. Germline CDR1 and CDR2: SGHRS and YFSETQ. V dropped 0 bases and J dropped 0 bases, with 10 bases sitting between them. The CDR3 coding sequence is TGCGCCAGCAGCTTGGGAGGGGTGGTCTCTGGAAACACCATATATTTT. Translating gives CASSLGGVVSGNTIYF.

The chain has TRBV4-2 and TRBJ2-5, with D possibly being TRBD2 (6 bases). Germline loops: CDR1 LGHNA, CDR2 YNFKEQ. The CDR3 consists of 16 residues. With 0 bases removed from V and 5 bases from J, the gap between germline ends came to 16 bases. The chain's CDR3 is CASSQDPPGDRETQYF. The CDR3 DNA is TGTGCCAGCAGCCAAGATCCACCGGGAGACCGGGAGACCCAGTACTTC.

The chain carries TRBV6-5 and TRBJ1-2; D is unclear. V lost 8 bases and J lost 8, with 9 bases in between. The CDR3 is made up of 10 amino acids. Germline V CDR1 and CDR2: MNHEY, SVGAGI. The CDR3 sequence is CASGTAGYTF. CDR3 DNA: TGTGCCAGCGGAACGGCAGGCTACACCTTC.

The gene calls are TRBV7-2 and TRBJ2-1, with 8 bases fitting TRBD2. V was pared by 5 bases and J by 1 base, with 7 bases of the junction left unmatched. The CDR3 runs 16 residues. Germline CDR1 and CDR2: SGHTA and FQGNSA. In DNA, the CDR3 is TGTGCCAGCAGCACAAGCGGGGGAATATCCTACAATGAGCAGTTCTTC. It encodes CASSTSGGISYNEQFF.

This chain links TRBV7-9 with TRBJ2-5; tentative D call: TRBD2 (6 bases). Germline V gives CDR1 SEHNR, CDR2 FQNEAQ (reference sequence). V lost 3 bases and J lost 3, with 14 bases in between. This CDR3 comprises 15 residues. The CDR3 loop reads CASSFSIAVKETQYF. The CDR3 nucleotides are TGTGCCAGCAGCTTCTCCATAGCGGTTAAAGAGACCCAGTACTTC.

The chain uses TRBV6-6 and TRBJ2-3, with 9 bases lining up with TRBD2. The CDR3 is 13 amino acids. The germline gives CDR1 MNHNY, CDR2 SVGAGI (reference sequence). The J segment lost 2 bases and the V segment lost 11 bases, leaving 5 bases of the junction unmatched. For the CDR3, the DNA is TGTGCCTTACGGACTAGCGCCACAGATACGCAGTATTTT. This sequence encodes CALRTSATDTQYF.

The chain has TRBV19 and TRBJ1-4, with D maybe TRBD1 (6 bases). The germline V gene has CDR1 LNHDA and CDR2 SQIVND (reference sequence). V was clipped by 4 bases and J by 7 bases, with 16 bases between them. The CDR3 totals 15 residues. CDR3 DNA sequence: TGTGCCAGTAGTACCCTCGGGACACCTATTGAAAAACTGTTTTTT. Translation gives CASSTLGTPIEKLFF.

V and J are TRBV2 and TRBJ2-6; 7 positions agree with TRBD1. This CDR3 comprises 16 residues. The V segment lost 6 bases and the J segment 3 bases; nucleotides outside the gene matches: 8. Germline CDR1 SNHLY, CDR2 FYNNEI. The CDR3 region has the DNA TGTGCCAGCAGGGAACAGGGGATGGTTGGGGCCAACGTCCTGACTTTC. Encoded protein: CASREQGMVGANVLTF. Full variable domain (rest looked up from reference TRBV2 and TRBJ2-6): EPEVTQTPSHQVTQMGQEVILRCVPISNHLYFYWYRQILGQKVEFLVSFYNNEISEKSEIFDDQFSVERPDGSNFTLKIRSTKLEDSAMYFCASREQGMVGANVLTFGAGSRLTVL.